The clone carrying this TCR beta chain was counted at least ten times. The CDR3 is made up of 14 amino acids. The V gene's germline CDR1 is DFQATT and CDR2 SNEGSKA (reference sequence). Trimming took 5 bases from V and 6 from J; bases not matched to a gene: 5. This specimen belongs to a study of neurological immune-mediated disorders. With 10-nucleotide random UMIs included, cDNA was synthesized by 5'RACE. TCRdb re-derived calls from the 5' RACE reads in MiXCR, one entry per CDR3 protein. Here the sample spans tens of thousands of distinct CDR3 sequences, more than 14% being singletons. The chain couples TRBV20-1 to TRBJ2-2, with 11 bases identical to TRBD2. What was sequenced was PBMCs. This TCR was sampled from a man between 65 and 85 years old in good health. Here the CDR3 DNA reads TGCAGTGCTGCGCTAGCGGGGGGCCCCGGGGAGCTGTTTTTT. It translates to CSAALAGGPGELFF.